This TCR beta chain was found in a study of cytomegalovirus exposure and HLA in healthy donors. Regarding the study as a whole: TCR beta sequences reportedly predicted the HLA-A and HLA-B alleles of most subjects accurately.

There are 13 residues in the CDR3. CDR1 and CDR2 (germline): SEHNR, FQNEAQ (reference sequence). Deletions cut 7 bases from V and 9 bases from J, with 16 bases between. On this clone itself: Its antigen is still unknown.

The PCR ran on 60 Vbeta and 13 Jbeta primers. Clones were sequenced by immunoSEQ multiplex PCR, and TCRdb holds only the in-frame ones, with some missing. The sample includes under 150,000 clones, about 80% of them seen just once. This TCR came from a male donor in good health and CMV-seropositive. The specimen was PBMCs. The chain recombines TRBV7-9 with TRBJ2-1, with D possibly TRBD2 on 5 matching bases. For the CDR3, the DNA is TGTGCCAGCACCCAGGCGGGCGCCTCTGAGCAGTTCTTC. As protein: CASTQAGASEQFF.